This record concerns one T cell receptor beta chain sequence. The antigen is not known. The length of the CDR3 is 15 residues. CDR1 is MGHRA, CDR2 YSYEKL, per germline. The entry originates in a study of blood T cells in healthy people across ages. Study context: When template switching was applied, about one barcoded beta molecule was captured per two T cells.

Together with a sample-barcoded 5' primer, a J-beta primer mix was included in a second PCR lasting roughly 6 to 12 cycles. Samples each returned at least 3 million CDR3-containing paired-end reads. TCRdb used MiXCR to reprocess the 5' RACE reads, holding one entry per CDR3 protein. The repertoire includes 1 million or so distinct CDR3 sequences, 40% to 45% of them detected once, and 15% to 20% sits in the top ten. Whole-study findings and limits: More naive CD4+ cells and higher diversity marked long-lived donors relative to aged donors. A roughly linear age-dependent decrease characterized TCR beta diversity per million T cells.

V is TRBV4-1 and J is TRBJ2-4, with a possible D match to TRBD2 (5 bases). The assigned J gene may be wrong: the sequence end matches TRBJ2-7 better. This clonotype originated in a woman aged 55-75 years in good health. The material sequenced was blood. CDR3 nucleotides: TGCGCCAGCAGCCTGTTGGATATTAGCGATAACGAGCAGTACTTC. Protein sequence: CASSLLDISDNEQYF.